These 4 T cell receptor beta chains were sequenced from one sample in a study of T-cell reconstitution after alpha-beta-depleted transplantation in children. This sample's TCRbeta library carried unique molecular identifier barcodes. TCRdb fed the PCR reads into MiXCR, producing one record per CDR3 protein. The sample includes about 1,000,000 distinct CDR3 sequences, around 30% seen only once; the top ten take 25% to 35%. The sample was PBMCs, mostly from graft donor cells, taken 360 days after TCRalphabeta/CD19-depleted stem cell transplant. These receptors were obtained from a boy under two years old who had a stem cell transplant for SCID, so the T cells may come from the graft donor.

This clonotype was recorded many times. The V and J genes are TRBV5-1 and TRBJ2-5, with D hard to call. V dropped 0 bases and J dropped 5 bases, with 11 bases sitting between them. The CDR3 extends over 14 amino acids. Germline V CDR1 and CDR2: SGHRS, YFSETQ. CDR3 protein: CASSLGGIEETQYF. The CDR3 DNA reads as TGCGCCAGCAGCTTGGGTGGCATCGAGGAGACCCAGTACTTC.

The rearrangement uses TRBV7-6 and TRBJ2-3; D may be TRBD1 or TRBD2 (5 bases each). Germline V gene sequence: CDR1 SGHVS, CDR2 FNYEAQ. V lost 11 bases, J lost 4 bases, and 16 bases lay in between. The CDR3 totals 13 residues. CDR3 residues: CACGWGMADTQYF. CDR3 DNA: TGTGCCTGCGGATGGGGGATGGCAGATACGCAGTATTTT.

This clonotype was counted at least ten times. The V gene is TRBV7-8, the J gene TRBJ2-7; D perhaps matches TRBD1 (6 bases). Germline values: CDR1 SGHVS, CDR2 FQNEAQ. This CDR3 has 17 residues. Trimming left V 1 base short and J 0 bases short, with 16 bases between. The CDR3 sequence is CASSLGGRGHPSYEQYF. The CDR3 DNA reads as TGTGCCAGCAGCTTAGGCGGACGGGGACACCCCTCCTACGAGCAGTACTTC. The whole variable domain, filled in from reference TRBV7-8 and TRBJ2-7, reads GAGVSQSPRYKVAKRGQDVALRCDPISGHVSLFWYQQALGQGPEFLTYFQNEAQLDKSGLPSDRFFAERPEGSVSTLKIQRTQQEDSAVYLCASSLGGRGHPSYEQYFGPGTRLTVT.

For the CDR3, the DNA is TGTGCCAGTCGCTCAGGACAGTTCCCGCAAGAGACCCAGTACTTC. Encoded protein: CASRSGQFPQETQYF. This chain joins TRBV5-5 and TRBJ2-5; D is perhaps TRBD1 (6 bases). The CDR3 sequence is 15 residues long. V was pared by 8 bases and J by 2 bases, with 19 bases between. CDR1 is SGHKS, CDR2 YYEKEE, per germline (reference sequence).